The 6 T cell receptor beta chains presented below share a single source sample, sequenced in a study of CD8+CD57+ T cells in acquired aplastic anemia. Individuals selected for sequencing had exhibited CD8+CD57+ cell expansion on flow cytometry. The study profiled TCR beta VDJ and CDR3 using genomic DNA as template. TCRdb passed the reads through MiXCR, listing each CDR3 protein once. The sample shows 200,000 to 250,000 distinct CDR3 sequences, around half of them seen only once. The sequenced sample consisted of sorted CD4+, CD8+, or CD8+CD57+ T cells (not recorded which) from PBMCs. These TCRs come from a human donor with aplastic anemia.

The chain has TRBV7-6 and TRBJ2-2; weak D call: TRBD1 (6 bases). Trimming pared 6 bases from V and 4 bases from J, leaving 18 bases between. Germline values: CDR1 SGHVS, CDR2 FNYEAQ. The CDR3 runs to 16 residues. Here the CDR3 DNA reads TGTGCCAGCAGTCCAGAAGGGGGTCAGGGCACCGGGGAGCTGTTTTTT. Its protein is CASSPEGGQGTGELFF.

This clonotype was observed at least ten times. In nucleotides, the CDR3 is TGTGCCAGCAGCACAGGACCGGGGTACGAGCAGTACTTC. Translating it yields CASSTGPGYEQYF. The chain carries TRBV7-6 and TRBJ2-7; TRBD1 or TRBD2 may be the D gene (5 bases each). The CDR3 spans 13 residues. Trimming pared 5 bases from V and 4 bases from J, leaving 12 bases between. CDR1 and CDR2 from the germline V gene are SGHVS and FNYEAQ.

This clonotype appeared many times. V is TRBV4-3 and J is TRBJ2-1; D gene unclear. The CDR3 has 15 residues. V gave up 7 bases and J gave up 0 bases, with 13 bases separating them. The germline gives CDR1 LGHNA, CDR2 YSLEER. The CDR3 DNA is TGCGCCAGCACCCCGCAATACAGCTCCTACAATGAGCAGTTCTTC. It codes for CASTPQYSSYNEQFF.

CDR3 in amino acids: CASRGRFSGQYF. Here the CDR3 DNA reads TGTGCCAGCAGAGGTCGGTTTTCCGGGCAGTACTTC. The chain recombines TRBV13 with TRBJ2-7, with unresolved D. The ends were cut back, 6 bases at V and 9 bases at J, with 15 bases in the middle. The CDR3 covers 12 residues. Germline V gene data show CDR1 as PRHDT and CDR2 as FYEKMQ (reference sequence).

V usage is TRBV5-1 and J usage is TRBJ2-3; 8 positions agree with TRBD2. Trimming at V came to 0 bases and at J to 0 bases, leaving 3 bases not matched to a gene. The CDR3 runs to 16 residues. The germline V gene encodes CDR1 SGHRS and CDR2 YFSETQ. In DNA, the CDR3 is TGCGCCAGCAGCTTGGGACTAGCGCATAGCACAGATACGCAGTATTTT. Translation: CASSLGLAHSTDTQYF.

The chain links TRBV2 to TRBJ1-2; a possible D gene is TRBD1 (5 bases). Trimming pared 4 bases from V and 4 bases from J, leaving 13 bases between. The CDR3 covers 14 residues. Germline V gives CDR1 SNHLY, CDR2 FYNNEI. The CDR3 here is CASSGEGIGYGYTF. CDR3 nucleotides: TGTGCCAGCAGTGGCGAGGGGATCGGCTATGGCTACACCTTC.